One and the same sample provided the 22 T cell receptor beta chains below, sequenced in a study of blood T cell repertoires in COVID-19. Data came from immunoSEQ multiplex PCR; TCRdb stores just in-frame clones and leaves some out. The sample shows around 400,000 clones, roughly four fifths of them seen only once. The sample taken for sequencing was PBMCs or T cells enriched from blood (not recorded which). These receptors all come from a woman in her fifties or sixties who had recovered from COVID-19.

The rearrangement joins TRBV6-2 or TRBV6-3 to TRBJ2-1, with D unclear. CDR3 length: 15 amino acids. Germline V gene data show CDR1 as MNHEY and CDR2 as SVGEGT. The ends were cut back, 0 bases at V and 0 bases at J, with 6 bases in the middle. The DNA of the CDR3 is TGTGCCAGCAGTTACTCTGGGCTCTCCTACAATGAGCAGTTCTTC. Translating gives CASSYSGLSYNEQFF.

The chain joins TRBV6-5 to TRBJ2-7, with 8 bases that match TRBD1. This CDR3 has 15 amino acids. The germline gives CDR1 MNHEY, CDR2 SVGAGI. With V trimmed by 0 bases and J by 3 bases, 4 bases remained unmatched. CDR3 nucleotide sequence: TGTGCCAGCAGTTACTCCCAGGGGGCCCGCTACGAGCAGTACTTC. Protein: CASSYSQGARYEQYF.

This rearrangement joins TRBV7-8 to TRBJ2-4; no clear D gene. CDR1 and CDR2 from the germline V gene are SGHVS and FQNEAQ. V was cut by 4 bases and J by 6 bases, with 10 bases left in between. CDR3 size: 13 residues. CDR3 loop: CASSSRVPNIQYF. The CDR3 DNA reads as TGTGCCAGCAGCTCTCGGGTCCCAAACATTCAGTACTTC.

The gene calls are TRBV29-1 and TRBJ1-1; D is possibly TRBD1 (6 bases). The CDR3 runs to 14 residues. V was pared by 3 bases and J by 0 bases, with 11 bases between. Germline V gene data show CDR1 as SQVTM and CDR2 as ANQGSEA. The CDR3 loop reads CSVDTGIMNTEAFF. DNA of the CDR3: TGCAGCGTTGACACAGGGATCATGAACACTGAAGCTTTCTTT.

The chain joins TRBV6-5 to TRBJ2-7; perhaps TRBD2 as D (6 bases). The CDR3 consists of 13 residues. The germline V gene has CDR1 MNHEY and CDR2 SVGAGI. The ends were cut back, 2 bases at V and 4 bases at J, with 9 bases in the middle. CDR3 in amino acids: CASSYRAGYEQYF. The DNA for the CDR3 is TGTGCCAGCAGTTACCGGGCGGGGTACGAGCAGTACTTC.

V and J are TRBV3-1 (or the pseudogene TRBV3-2) and TRBJ2-5, with 11 bases matching TRBD1. This CDR3 has 15 residues. CDR1 and CDR2 (germline): LGHDT, YNNKEL (reference sequence). V shed 4 bases and J 5 bases; nucleotides not matched to a gene: 6. CDR3 coding DNA: TGTGCCAGCAGCCTATCGGACAGGGGGCGGGAGACCCAGTACTTC. Protein: CASSLSDRGRETQYF.

The chain has TRBV12-5 and TRBJ1-2; 8 nucleotides agree with TRBD1. V shed 5 bases, J shed 4 bases, and the junction held 9 bases outside the gene matches. Germline CDR1 and CDR2: LGHNT and FRNRAP. The CDR3 contains 15 residues. The CDR3 coding sequence is TGTGCTAGTGGTCCCGGACAGGGAGACGGCTATGGCTACACCTTC. This gives the protein CASGPGQGDGYGYTF.

This chain joins TRBV19 and TRBJ2-2; 11 nucleotides line up with TRBD2. The CDR3 consists of 16 residues. The germline V gene has CDR1 LNHDA and CDR2 SQIVND (reference sequence). V lost 3 bases and J lost 4; bases outside the gene matches: 4. CDR3 sequence (DNA): TGTGCCAGTAGTATTCTGCTAGCGGGAGGCACCGGGGAGCTGTTTTTT. It codes for CASSILLAGGTGELFF.

The rearrangement joins TRBV19 to TRBJ2-3, with D maybe TRBD2 (6 bases). V shed 4 bases and J shed 4 bases, with 18 bases lying between them. The CDR3 is 16 residues long. In germline, CDR1 is LNHDA, CDR2 SQIVND (reference sequence). The CDR3 nucleotides are TGTGCCAGTAGTAGGGGGGTCGGGATAGGCCCAGATACGCAGTATTTT. Protein product: CASSRGVGIGPDTQYF.

This clone was seen just once. The chain recombines TRBV4-2 with TRBJ2-1, with 9 positions matching TRBD2. With 0 bases clipped from V and 0 bases from J, the junction kept 15 bases outside the gene matches. Germline lookup yields CDR1 LGHNA and CDR2 YNFKEQ. The CDR3 sequence is 21 residues long. The CDR3 here is CASSQDSERGVLASSYNEQFF. The CDR3 region has the DNA TGTGCCAGCAGCCAAGATTCGGAGCGGGGGGTCCTCGCCTCCTCCTACAATGAGCAGTTCTTC.

The rearrangement links TRBV7-2 to TRBJ1-6, with D perhaps matching TRBD1 (5 bases). The germline V and J ends were trimmed by 1 base and 7 bases, with 14 bases remaining between them. Germline CDR1 is SGHTA and CDR2 is FQGNSA. The CDR3 sequence is 16 residues long. The CDR3: CASSLDFGGRNSPLHF. For the CDR3, the DNA is TGTGCCAGCAGCTTAGATTTCGGGGGGAGAAATTCACCCCTCCACTTT. Filled out from reference TRBV7-2 and TRBJ1-6, the complete variable domain reads GAGVSQSPSNKVTEKGKDVELRCDPISGHTALYWYRQSLGQGLEFLIYFQGNSAPDKSGLPSDRFSAERTGGSVSTLTIQRTQQEDSAVYLCASSLDFGGRNSPLHFGNGTRLTVT.

The J gene is TRBJ1-2, the V gene TRBV7-8; 8 nucleotides line up with TRBD1. V dropped 0 bases and J dropped 10; count of bases not matched to a gene: 7. This CDR3 is built from 14 residues. Germline assignment: CDR1 SGHVS and CDR2 FQNEAQ. The CDR3 region has the DNA TGTGCCAGCAGCTTAGCTGGACAGGGAAAGAACTACACCTTC. This sequence encodes CASSLAGQGKNYTF.

There are a few counts of this clone. The chain links TRBV3-1 (or the pseudogene TRBV3-2) to TRBJ2-1, with D maybe TRBD1 (6 bases). The germline V and J ends were trimmed by 0 bases and 6 bases, with 12 bases remaining between them. Germline V lookup: CDR1 LGHDT, CDR2 YNNKEL (reference sequence). CDR3 size: 15 residues. Here the CDR3 DNA reads TGTGCCAGCAGCCAAGATGCGATCAGGGGCAATGAGCAGTTCTTC. Translated: CASSQDAIRGNEQFF.

The rearrangement links TRBV7-8 to TRBJ1-5; D unresolved. Trimming removed 5 bases from V and 7 bases from J, with 18 bases in between. CDR3 size: 15 residues. CDR1 is SGHVS and CDR2 is FQNEAQ in the germline V gene. CDR3: CASSPTAAVEQPQHF. CDR3 bases: TGTGCCAGCAGCCCGACGGCGGCAGTTGAACAGCCCCAGCATTTT. Based on the CDR3 plus reference TRBV7-8 and TRBJ1-5, the full variable domain is GAGVSQSPRYKVAKRGQDVALRCDPISGHVSLFWYQQALGQGPEFLTYFQNEAQLDKSGLPSDRFFAERPEGSVSTLKIQRTQQEDSAVYLCASSPTAAVEQPQHFGDGTRLSIL.

This clone was observed a handful of times. V and J are TRBV15 and TRBJ2-5, with a tentative D call TRBD1 (6 bases). CDR1 and CDR2 from the germline V gene are LNHNV and YYDKDF (reference sequence). The CDR3 is made up of 12 amino acids. Trimming removed 3 bases at V and 6 bases at J, with 8 bases between. The CDR3 DNA follows: TGTGCCACCAGCAGCGACAGGAAGACCCAGTACTTC. Translation gives CATSSDRKTQYF.

The chain uses TRBV5-1 and TRBJ2-7; possible D gene TRBD2, 6 bases. The CDR3 is made up of 15 amino acids. The V gene lost 3 bases and the J gene lost 3 bases, with 16 bases spanning the gap. Looked up from germline, CDR1 is SGHRS and CDR2 is YFSETQ. CDR3 region: CASSWGTGRDYEQYF. The DNA of the CDR3 is TGCGCCAGCAGCTGGGGCACGGGGCGGGACTACGAGCAGTACTTC. Drawing the rest from reference TRBV5-1 and TRBJ2-7, the complete variable domain is KAGVTQTPRYLIKTRGQQVTLSCSPISGHRSVSWYQQTPGQGLQFLFEYFSETQRNKGNFPGRFSGRQFSNSRSEMNVSTLELGDSALYLCASSWGTGRDYEQYFGPGTRLTVT.

The chain employs TRBV5-8 and TRBJ2-7; D gene uncertain. CDR1 and CDR2 from the germline V gene are SGHTS and YDEGEE. CDR3 length equals 15 residues. V gave up 0 bases and J gave up 0 bases, with 10 bases separating them. The CDR3, as DNA: TGTGCCAGCAGCTTGGACGGCTGGAGCTCCTACGAGCAGTACTTC. Translation: CASSLDGWSSYEQYF.

V gene TRBV29-1 combines with J gene TRBJ2-5, with D perhaps TRBD2 (5 bases). Trimming took off 5 bases at V and 2 bases at J, with 18 bases between the two ends. The CDR3 totals 15 residues. Germline CDR1 reads SQVTM; CDR2 reads ANQGSEA. CDR3: CSVIPGAGIQETQYF. The CDR3 DNA is TGCAGCGTTATTCCGGGTGCCGGGATACAAGAGACCCAGTACTTC.

This chain uses TRBV18 with TRBJ2-3; the match to TRBD2 covers 9 bases. V gave up 3 bases and J gave up 2 bases; unmatched junction bases: 3. The CDR3 is 15 amino acids. The germline V gene has CDR1 KGHSH and CDR2 LQKENI. CDR3 nucleotide sequence: TGTGCCAGCTCACCGACTAGCGGATTCACAGATACGCAGTATTTT. Protein sequence: CASSPTSGFTDTQYF.

This sequence joins TRBV19 and TRBJ2-1; 10 bases fit TRBD2. The CDR3 loop spans 15 amino acids. CDR1 LNHDA and CDR2 SQIVND come from the germline V gene (reference sequence). J lost 4 bases, V lost 5 bases, and 5 bases had no gene match. As DNA, the CDR3 is TGTGCCAGTAGTGGGGAAGCGGGAGGGTACAATGAGCAGTTCTTC. Protein: CASSGEAGGYNEQFF.

CDR3 coding DNA: TGTGCCAGTAGTATGACAGGGGGCACAGATACGCAGTATTTT. It codes for CASSMTGGTDTQYF. V gene TRBV19 combines with J gene TRBJ2-3; 8 bases are shared with TRBD1. Germline V gives CDR1 LNHDA, CDR2 SQIVND (reference sequence). CDR3 size: 14 residues. V gave up 3 bases and J gave up 1 base; unmatched junction bases: 0.

Comment on this clone: Other DNA sequences in this sample translate to the same CDR3. The chain recombines TRBV6-5 with TRBJ1-2; 10 bases map to TRBD1. Germline CDR1 MNHEY, CDR2 SVGAGI. The CDR3 loop spans 13 amino acids. J gave up 8 bases and V 2 bases, and 2 bases lay outside the gene matches. CDR3 in amino acids: CASSYGQGGGYTF. CDR3 bases: TGTGCCAGCAGTTACGGACAGGGGGGCGGCTACACCTTC.